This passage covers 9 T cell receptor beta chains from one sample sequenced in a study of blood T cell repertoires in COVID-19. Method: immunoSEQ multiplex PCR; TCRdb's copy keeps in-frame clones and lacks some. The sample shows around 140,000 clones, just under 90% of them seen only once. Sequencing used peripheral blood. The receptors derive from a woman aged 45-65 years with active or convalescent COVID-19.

CDR3: CSASSGSSYNEQFF. CDR3 sequence (DNA): TGCAGTGCTAGTTCGGGTAGCTCCTACAATGAGCAGTTCTTC. This chain joins TRBV20-1 and TRBJ2-1; D is unresolved. From germline, CDR1 is DFQATT and CDR2 SNEGSKA (reference sequence). With 3 bases removed from V and 0 bases from J, the gap between germline ends came to 9 bases. The CDR3 contains 14 residues.

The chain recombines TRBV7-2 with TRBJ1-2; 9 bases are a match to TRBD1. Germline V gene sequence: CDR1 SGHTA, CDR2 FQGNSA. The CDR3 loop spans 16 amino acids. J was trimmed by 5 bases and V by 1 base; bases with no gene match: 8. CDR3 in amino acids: CASSLGPGTGNYGYTF. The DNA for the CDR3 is TGTGCCAGCAGCTTAGGACCCGGGACAGGGAATTATGGCTACACCTTC.

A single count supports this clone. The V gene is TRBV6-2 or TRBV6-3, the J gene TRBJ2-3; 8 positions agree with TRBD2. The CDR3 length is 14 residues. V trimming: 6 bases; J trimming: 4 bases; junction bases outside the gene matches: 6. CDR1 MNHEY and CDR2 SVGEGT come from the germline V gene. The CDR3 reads CASSRGTRPDTQYF. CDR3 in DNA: TGTGCCAGCAGCCGCGGGACTAGGCCAGATACGCAGTATTTT.

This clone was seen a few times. CDR3 sequence: CASSRDSRNTIYF. As DNA, the CDR3 is TGTGCCAGCAGTCGGGACAGTAGAAACACCATATATTTT. The chain joins TRBV2 to TRBJ1-3; 7 positions match TRBD1. Germline assignment: CDR1 SNHLY and CDR2 FYNNEI. CDR3 size: 13 residues. The V gene end was trimmed by 5 bases and the J gene end by 5 bases; junction bases not matched to a gene: 3.

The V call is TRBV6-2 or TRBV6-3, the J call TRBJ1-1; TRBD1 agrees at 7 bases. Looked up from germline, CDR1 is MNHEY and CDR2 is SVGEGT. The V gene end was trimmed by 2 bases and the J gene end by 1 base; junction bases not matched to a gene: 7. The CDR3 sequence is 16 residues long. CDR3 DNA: TGTGCCAGCAGTTACCCCGACAGGGCCTCGAACACTGAAGCTTTCTTT. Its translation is CASSYPDRASNTEAFF.

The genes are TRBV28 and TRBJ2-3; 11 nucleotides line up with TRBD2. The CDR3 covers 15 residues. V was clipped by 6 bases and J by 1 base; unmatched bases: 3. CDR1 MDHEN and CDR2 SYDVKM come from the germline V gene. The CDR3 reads CASSPGLAGTDTQYF. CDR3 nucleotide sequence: TGTGCCAGCAGCCCGGGACTAGCGGGCACAGATACGCAGTATTTT.

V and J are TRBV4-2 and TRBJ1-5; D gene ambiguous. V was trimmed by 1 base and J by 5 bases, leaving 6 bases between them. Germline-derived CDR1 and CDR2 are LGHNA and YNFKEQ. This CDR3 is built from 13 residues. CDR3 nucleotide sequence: TGTGCCAGCAGCCAAGGAGGAGATCAGCCCCAGCATTTT. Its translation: CASSQGGDQPQHF.

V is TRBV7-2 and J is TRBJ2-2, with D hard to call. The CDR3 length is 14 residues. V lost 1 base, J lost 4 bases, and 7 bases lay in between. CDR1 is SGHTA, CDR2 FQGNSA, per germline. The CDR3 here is CASSLDVSTGELFF. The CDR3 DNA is TGTGCCAGCAGCTTAGATGTCAGCACCGGGGAGCTGTTTTTT.

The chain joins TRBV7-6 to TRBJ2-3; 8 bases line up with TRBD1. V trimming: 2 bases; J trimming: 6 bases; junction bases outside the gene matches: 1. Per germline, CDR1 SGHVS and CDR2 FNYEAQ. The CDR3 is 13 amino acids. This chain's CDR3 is CASSLNRGDTQYF. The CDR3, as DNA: TGTGCCAGCAGCTTAAACAGGGGGGATACGCAGTATTTT.